The 3 T cell receptor beta chains reported below all come from one sample, sequenced in a study of T-cell reconstitution after alpha-beta-depleted transplantation in children. Unique molecular identifiers tagged the TCRbeta library. TCRdb reanalysed the PCR reads using MiXCR and keeps one entry per CDR3 protein. The sample contains about 240,000 distinct CDR3 sequences, over 20% of which appear only once. The sample consisted of PBMCs, taken before TCRalphabeta/CD19-depleted stem cell transplant. All receptors derive from a girl aged 2 to 9 with Fanconi anemia, due to receive a stem cell transplant.

The rearrangement joins TRBV20-1 to TRBJ2-5, with TRBD1 identical over 9 bases. Germline V CDR1 and CDR2: DFQATT, SNEGSKA (reference sequence). CDR3 size: 16 residues. With 0 bases clipped from V and 5 bases from J, the junction kept 10 bases outside the gene matches. The CDR3 reads CSARDQATGGGETQYF. Written as DNA, the CDR3 is TGCAGTGCTAGAGATCAGGCGACAGGGGGAGGGGAGACCCAGTACTTC.

This clonotype was seen repeatedly, ten times or more. The rearrangement links TRBV12-3 or TRBV12-4 to TRBJ2-1; possibly TRBD2 for D (6 bases). The V gene lost 7 bases and the J gene lost 9 bases, with 16 bases spanning the gap. This CDR3 is built from 13 residues. The DNA for the CDR3 is TGTGCCAGCACTCAATCCCAGGGAGGTGAGCAGTTCTTC. Its protein product is CASTQSQGGEQFF.

The CDR3 protein is CASSDEGGPYF. The CDR3 DNA is TGTGCCAGCAGTGACGAAGGGGGTCCGTACTTC. The V and J genes are TRBV6-4 and TRBJ2-7, with a possible D match to TRBD1 (6 bases). The V end was cut by 2 bases, the J end by 12 bases, with 11 bases between. The V gene's germline CDR1 is MRHNA and CDR2 SNTAGT. This CDR3 is built from 11 residues.